Each of the 6 T cell receptor beta chains below was sequenced from the same sample in a study of CD4 T cells in relation to SARS-CoV-2 and coronaviruses. Profiled with immunoSEQ multiplex PCR; TCRdb holds only in-frame clones, not every one. The sample consists of just under 20,000 clones, roughly 78% of them appearing once. Unexposed donor CD4+ T cells date from about 2011-2018, before the COVID-19 pandemic. Isolation of CD4+ T cells took place after approximately 10 days in culture. These receptors have no known antigen. The sample consisted of CD4+ T cells from PBMCs, cultured in vitro. The receptors shown here come from a human donor in good health.

The chain combines TRBV2 with TRBJ2-2; TRBD2 agrees at 7 bases. The J segment lost 2 bases and the V segment lost 3 bases, leaving 6 bases of the junction unmatched. In germline, CDR1 is SNHLY, CDR2 FYNNEI. CDR3 length: 16 amino acids. This CDR3 is CASSDWGGANTGELFF. The CDR3, as DNA: TGTGCCAGCAGTGATTGGGGGGGAGCTAACACCGGGGAGCTGTTTTTT.

V is TRBV3-1 (or the pseudogene TRBV3-2) and J is TRBJ2-1; TRBD2 might be the D (5 bases). The germline V and J ends were trimmed by 8 bases and 6 bases, with 17 bases remaining between them. The germline gives CDR1 LGHDT, CDR2 YNNKEL (reference sequence). The CDR3 is 14 residues long. The CDR3 bases are TGTGCCAGCTCCGAGGGCACAAGAGCCAATGAGCAGTTCTTC. This gives the protein CASSEGTRANEQFF.

The chain recombines TRBV7-9 with TRBJ2-1, with 9 bases that match TRBD2. Germline values: CDR1 SEHNR, CDR2 FQNEAQ (reference sequence). V lost 1 base and J lost 8; bases outside the gene matches: 6. The CDR3 is made up of 15 amino acids. The CDR3 loop reads CASSLEAGGPYEQFF. CDR3 bases: TGTGCCAGCAGCTTAGAGGCGGGAGGGCCGTATGAGCAGTTCTTC.

This chain uses TRBV4-2 with TRBJ1-3; TRBD1 might be the D (6 bases). Germline loops: CDR1 LGHNA, CDR2 YNFKEQ. V was trimmed by 0 bases and J by 4 bases, leaving 16 bases between them. The CDR3 has 17 amino acids. In DNA, the CDR3 is TGTGCCAGCAGCCAAGATTGGTCAGGGGCCCGGGGAAACACCATATATTTT. Translated, it gives CASSQDWSGARGNTIYF.

The J gene is TRBJ1-1, the V gene TRBV10-3, with D unresolved. V was trimmed by 3 bases and J by 5 bases, leaving 7 bases between them. The CDR3 extends over 12 amino acids. Germline V lookup: CDR1 ENHRY, CDR2 SYGVKD. The CDR3 DNA follows: TGTGCCATCAGTGAAGGGAATACTGAAGCTTTCTTT. It encodes CAISEGNTEAFF.

This sequence joins TRBV5-5 and TRBJ1-3; tentatively, D is TRBD1 (5 bases). Trimming shortened V by 2 bases and J by 1 base, and 10 bases separated the two germline ends. The CDR3 is 15 amino acids. In germline, CDR1 is SGHKS, CDR2 YYEKEE (reference sequence). The chain's CDR3 is CASSFGTVSGNTIYF. The DNA of the CDR3 is TGTGCCAGCAGCTTCGGGACGGTGTCTGGAAACACCATATATTTT.